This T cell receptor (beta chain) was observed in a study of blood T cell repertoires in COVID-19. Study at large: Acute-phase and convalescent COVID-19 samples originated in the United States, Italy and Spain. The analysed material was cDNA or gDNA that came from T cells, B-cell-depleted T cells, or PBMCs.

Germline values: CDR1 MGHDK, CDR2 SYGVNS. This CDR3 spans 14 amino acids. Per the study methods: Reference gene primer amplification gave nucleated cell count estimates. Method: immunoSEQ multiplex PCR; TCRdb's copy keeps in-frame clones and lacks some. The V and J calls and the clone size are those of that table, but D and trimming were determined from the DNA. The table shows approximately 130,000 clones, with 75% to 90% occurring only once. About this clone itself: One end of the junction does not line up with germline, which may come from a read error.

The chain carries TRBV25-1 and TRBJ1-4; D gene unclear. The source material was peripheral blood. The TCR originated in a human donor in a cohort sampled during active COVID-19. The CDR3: CASSNTVGNEKLFF. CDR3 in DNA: TGTGCCAGCAGTAATACCGTCGGTAATGAAAAACTTTTTTTT.